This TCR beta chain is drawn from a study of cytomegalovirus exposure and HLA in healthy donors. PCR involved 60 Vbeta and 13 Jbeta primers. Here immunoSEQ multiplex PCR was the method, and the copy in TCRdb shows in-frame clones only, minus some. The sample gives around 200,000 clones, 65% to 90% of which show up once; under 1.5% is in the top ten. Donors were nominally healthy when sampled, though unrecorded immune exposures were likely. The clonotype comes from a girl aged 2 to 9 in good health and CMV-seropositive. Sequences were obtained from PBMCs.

CDR3 amino acids: CSATEVGELFF. The DNA of the CDR3 is TGCAGTGCCACGGAGGTTGGGGAGCTGTTTTTT. This chain connects TRBV20-1 to TRBJ2-2, with D perhaps TRBD2 (5 bases). With 6 bases removed from V and 8 bases from J, the gap between germline ends came to 10 bases. The CDR3 totals 11 residues. The germline V gene has CDR1 DFQATT and CDR2 SNEGSKA (reference sequence).